This T cell receptor (beta chain) is drawn from a study of cytomegalovirus exposure and HLA in healthy donors. Notes on the study in general: Reported performance of the classifier showed diagnosis of cytomegalovirus status with high specificity and sensitivity. The study carried out a later analysis of TCR beta sequences. It associated under 20,000 of them with specific HLA alleles at a false discovery rate of 0.05. There was a cluster of highly shared sequence variants that was likely a sequencing artifact. Indistinguishable V segments, including TRBV6-2 and TRBV6-3, were excluded.

Germline lookup yields CDR1 SGHTA and CDR2 FQGNSA. The CDR3 is made up of 15 amino acids. Deletions cut 5 bases from V and 0 bases from J, with 12 bases between. About this clone: Its antigen is not known. The same CDR3 can be traced to other DNA sequences in this sample.

With 60 Vbeta and 13 Jbeta primers, the PCR was carried out. The data were produced by immunoSEQ multiplex PCR, yet TCRdb's version contains in-frame clones alone and is incomplete. The sample shows 100,000 to 150,000 clones, around 74% of them seen only once. The J gene is TRBJ2-3, the V gene TRBV7-2; TRBD2 might be the D (5 bases). The sample taken for sequencing was PBMCs. The receptor was isolated from a male donor in good health and CMV-seronegative. The CDR3 nucleotides read TGTGCCAGCAGCCCAGACTACCTTAGCACAGATACGCAGTATTTT. Translated: CASSPDYLSTDTQYF.